The entry below describes one T cell receptor beta chain. The antigen is unknown. Here immunoSEQ multiplex PCR was the method, and the copy in TCRdb shows in-frame clones only, minus some. This sample has nearly 200,000 clones, with around 93% found just once. These data come from a study of T cell responses to AZD1222 COVID-19 vaccine. Points from the study as a whole: Spike was spanned by vaccine-associated CD4 TCRs, with dominance at 160-218 and 743-854. Nearly half of unique spike-specific TCRs reportedly avoided B.1.351 and B.1.1.7 mutated regions. Donors were mostly white British, more females; clonal diversity possibly underestimated.

The V end lost 3 bases, the J end lost 0 bases, and 8 bases lay between the germline ends. This CDR3 contains 14 residues. Germline V gene lookup returns CDR1 WSHSY and CDR2 SAAADI. The starting material was peripheral blood, obtained 28 days after the second AZD1222 dose. V is TRBV10-2 and J is TRBJ1-2; no clear D. The origin of this receptor is an adult who received the AZD1222 COVID-19 vaccine. The CDR3 is CASSELPSNYGYTF. DNA of the CDR3: TGCGCCAGCAGTGAACTACCCTCTAACTATGGCTACACCTTC.